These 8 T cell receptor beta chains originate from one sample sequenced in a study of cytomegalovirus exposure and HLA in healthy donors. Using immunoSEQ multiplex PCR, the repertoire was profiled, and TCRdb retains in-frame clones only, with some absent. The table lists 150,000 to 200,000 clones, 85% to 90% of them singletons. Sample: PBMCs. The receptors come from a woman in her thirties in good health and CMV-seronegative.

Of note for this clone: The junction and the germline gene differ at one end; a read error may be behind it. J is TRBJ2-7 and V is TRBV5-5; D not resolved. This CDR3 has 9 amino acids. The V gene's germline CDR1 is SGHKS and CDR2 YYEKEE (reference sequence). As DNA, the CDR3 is TGTGCCGATCCGCCGTTGGCTTCGTTC. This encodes CADPPLASF.

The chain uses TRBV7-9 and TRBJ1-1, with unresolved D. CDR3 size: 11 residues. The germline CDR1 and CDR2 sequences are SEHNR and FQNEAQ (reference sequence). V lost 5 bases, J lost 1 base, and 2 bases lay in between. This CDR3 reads CASSRNTEAFF. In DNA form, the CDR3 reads TGTGCCAGCAGCCGGAACACTGAAGCTTTCTTT.

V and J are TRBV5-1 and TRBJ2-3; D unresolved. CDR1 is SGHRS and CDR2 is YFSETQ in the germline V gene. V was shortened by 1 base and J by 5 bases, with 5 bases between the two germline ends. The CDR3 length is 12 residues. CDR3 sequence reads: CASSLFQDTQYF. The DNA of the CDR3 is TGCGCCAGCAGCTTGTTTCAAGATACGCAGTATTTT.

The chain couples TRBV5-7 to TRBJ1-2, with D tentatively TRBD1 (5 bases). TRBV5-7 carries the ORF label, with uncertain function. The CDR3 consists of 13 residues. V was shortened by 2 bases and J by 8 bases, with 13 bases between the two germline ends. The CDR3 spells CASSFLGVVGYTF. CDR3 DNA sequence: TGTGCCAGCAGCTTCTTAGGGGTGGTGGGCTACACCTTC.

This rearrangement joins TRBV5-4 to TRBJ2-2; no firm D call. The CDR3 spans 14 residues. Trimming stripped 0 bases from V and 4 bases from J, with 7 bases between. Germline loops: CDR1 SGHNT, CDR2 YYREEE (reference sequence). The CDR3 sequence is CASSLGQSTGELFF. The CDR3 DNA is TGTGCCAGCAGCTTGGGTCAGTCCACCGGGGAGCTGTTTTTT.

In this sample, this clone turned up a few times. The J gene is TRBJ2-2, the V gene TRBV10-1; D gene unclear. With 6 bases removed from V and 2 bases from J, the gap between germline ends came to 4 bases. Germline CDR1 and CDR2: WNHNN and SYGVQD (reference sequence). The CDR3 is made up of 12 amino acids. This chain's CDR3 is CASSPNTGELFF. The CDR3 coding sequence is TGCGCCAGCAGCCCAAACACCGGGGAGCTGTTTTTT.

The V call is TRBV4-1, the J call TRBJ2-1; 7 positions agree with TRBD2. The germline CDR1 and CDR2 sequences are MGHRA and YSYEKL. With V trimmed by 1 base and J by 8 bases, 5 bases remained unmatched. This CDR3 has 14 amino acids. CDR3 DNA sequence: TGCGCCAGCAGCCAAGGTCGAGCGGGGTATGAGCAGTTCTTC. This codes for CASSQGRAGYEQFF.

DNA of the CDR3: TGTGCCAGCGGAGATCCCCCCTTCGGGGAGCTGTTTTTT. It translates to CASGDPPFGELFF. The genes are TRBV27 and TRBJ2-2; no clear D. Trimming removed 8 bases at V and 7 bases at J, with 14 bases between. CDR3 length equals 13 residues. CDR1 is MNHEY and CDR2 is SMNVEV in the germline V gene (reference sequence).